The clone carrying this TCR beta chain was detected a few times. What it binds is not known. TCRB transcripts that were expressed got sequenced, as all of the isolated RNA had been reverse transcribed. Sequencing used immunoSEQ multiplex PCR; TCRdb keeps in-frame clones, though not all of them. The sample lists about 150,000 clones, about 9.8% occurring once. Germline assignment: CDR1 SGDLS and CDR2 YYNGEE. The CDR3 has 14 residues. V was clipped by 0 bases and J by 8 bases; unmatched bases: 7. This entry belongs to a study of beta chain features in type 1 diabetes. General study results and limits: Any HLA type influence on TCRB rearrangement was left unresolved here. There were fewer insertions and more deletions at the VDJ junctions of type 1 diabetes patients. cDNA-based reads could over-represent cells with high TCR expression.

Sequenced input: central memory CD4+ T cells from blood. This clonotype was sampled from a woman under 30 in good health. The chain couples TRBV9 to TRBJ1-2; 7 bases are shared with TRBD1. The DNA for the CDR3 is TGTGCCAGCAGCGTAGCGGGACAGCTGTCAGGCTACACCTTC. As protein: CASSVAGQLSGYTF. The variable domain in full, completed from reference TRBV9 and TRBJ1-2, reads DSGVTQTPKHLITATGQRVTLRCSPRSGDLSVYWYQQSLDQGLQFLIQYYNGEERAKGNILERFSAQQFPDLHSELNLSSLELGDSALYFCASSVAGQLSGYTFGSGTRLTVV.